This TCR beta chain appears in the sequencing data of a study of T-cell memory formation after mild COVID-19. Study results and caveats: Largely, contracting CD4+ clones fell within CM and EM, and contracting CD8+ clones within EMRA.

This clonotype turned up a few times. Its antigen is currently unknown. TCR alpha and TCR beta cDNA libraries carrying sample barcodes and UMIs were produced by 5'RACE using constant-segment primers. TCRdb called the 5' RACE reads again in MiXCR, with one record for every CDR3 protein. The table shows hundreds of thousands of distinct CDR3 sequences, with roughly 18% occurring only once. The CDR3 contains 15 residues. The germline CDR1 and CDR2 sequences are MGHRA and YSYEKL. Trimming at V came to 4 bases and at J to 2 bases, leaving 4 bases not matched to a gene. The TCR was taken from an adult woman who had mild COVID-19 (a few samples of this study predate the infection). Cell type and time point are not known. Sequences were obtained from PBMCs or a T cell subset sorted from them (not recorded which). The chain combines TRBV4-1 with TRBJ2-7; 11 bases agree with TRBD1. The CDR3 region has the DNA TGCGCCAGCAGCCGGGGGACAGGGGGTACCTACGAGCAGTACTTC. It yields the protein CASSRGTGGTYEQYF.